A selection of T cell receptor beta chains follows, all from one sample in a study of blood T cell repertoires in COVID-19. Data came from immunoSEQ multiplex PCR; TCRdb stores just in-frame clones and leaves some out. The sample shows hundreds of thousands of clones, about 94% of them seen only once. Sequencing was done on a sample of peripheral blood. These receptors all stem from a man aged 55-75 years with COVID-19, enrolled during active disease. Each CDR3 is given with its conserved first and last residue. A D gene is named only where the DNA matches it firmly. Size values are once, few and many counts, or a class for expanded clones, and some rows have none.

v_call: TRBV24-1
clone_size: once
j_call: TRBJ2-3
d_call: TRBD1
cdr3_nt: TGTGCCACCAGTGATCGGACAGGGGTGAGCACAGATACGCAGTATTTT
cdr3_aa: CATSDRTGVSTDTQYF

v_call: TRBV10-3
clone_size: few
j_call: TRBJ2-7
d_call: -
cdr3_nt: TGTGCCATCAGTGATACAAGGTTGAGGGAGCAGTACTTC
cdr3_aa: CAISDTRLREQYF

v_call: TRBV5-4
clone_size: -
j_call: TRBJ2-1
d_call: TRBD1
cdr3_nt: TGTGCCAGCAGCTTGCAACAGGGGAACGATGAGCAGTTCTTC
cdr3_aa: CASSLQQGNDEQFF

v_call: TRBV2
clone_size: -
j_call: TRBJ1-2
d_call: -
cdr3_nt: TGTGCCAGCAGTGAAGGAGTCGGGGGCTACACCTTC
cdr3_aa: CASSEGVGGYTF

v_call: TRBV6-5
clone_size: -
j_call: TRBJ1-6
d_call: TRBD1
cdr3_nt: TGTGCCAGCAGGGTGGAGGGGGCGAATTCACCCCTCCACTTT
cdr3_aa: CASRVEGANSPLHF

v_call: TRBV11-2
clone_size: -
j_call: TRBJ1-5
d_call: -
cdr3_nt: TGTGCCAGCAGCTGGACAGATAGCAATCAGCCCCAGCATTTT
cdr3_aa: CASSWTDSNQPQHF

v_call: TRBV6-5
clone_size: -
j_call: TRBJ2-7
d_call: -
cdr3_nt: TGTGCCAGCAGTTACGGCAGGGGGCGGGGGGAGCAGTACTTC
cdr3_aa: CASSYGRGRGEQYF

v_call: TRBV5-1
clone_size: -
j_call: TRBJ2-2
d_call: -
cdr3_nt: TGCGCCAGCAGCTTGCGGGGGATAGACGGGGAGCTGTTTTTT
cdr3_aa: CASSLRGIDGELFF

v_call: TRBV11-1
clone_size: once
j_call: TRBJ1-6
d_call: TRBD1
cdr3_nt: TGTGCCAGCAGCTTAGCTACAGGGGCTGGCTCACCCCTCCACTTT
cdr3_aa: CASSLATGAGSPLHF

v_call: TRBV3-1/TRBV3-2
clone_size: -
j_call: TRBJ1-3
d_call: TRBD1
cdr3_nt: TGTGCCAGCAGCCAAGTAGACAGGGGGCTTAGCTCTGGAAACACCATATATTTT
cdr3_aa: CASSQVDRGLSSGNTIYF

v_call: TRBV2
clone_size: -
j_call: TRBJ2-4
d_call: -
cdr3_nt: TGTGCCAGCAGAATGACTAGAATCGGAGCCAAAAACATTCAGTACTTC
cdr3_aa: CASRMTRIGAKNIQYF

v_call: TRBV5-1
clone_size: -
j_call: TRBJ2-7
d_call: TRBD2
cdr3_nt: TGCGCCAGCAGCTTGGGCTATGGGGCGACTAGCGGGGAAGGAGAGCAGTACTTC
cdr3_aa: CASSLGYGATSGEGEQYF

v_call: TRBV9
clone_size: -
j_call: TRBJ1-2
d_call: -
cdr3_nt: TGTGCCAGCAGCGTAGACGGTGGGGACTCCATGAGTGGCTACACCTTC
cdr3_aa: CASSVDGGDSMSGYTF

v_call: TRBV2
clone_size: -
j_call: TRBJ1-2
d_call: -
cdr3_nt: TGTGCCAGCAGTGAGTCGCACAACCAGTATGGCTACACCTTC
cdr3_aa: CASSESHNQYGYTF

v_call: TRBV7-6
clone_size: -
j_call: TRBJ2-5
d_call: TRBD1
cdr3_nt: TGTGCCAGCAGCTTAGGATATCGGACAGGGAGAATGAATCCAAGAGAGACCCAGTACTTC
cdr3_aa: CASSLGYRTGRMNPRETQYF

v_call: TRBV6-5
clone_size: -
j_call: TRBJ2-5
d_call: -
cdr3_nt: TGTGCCAGCAGTTCAGGGCCAATTGGGACCCAGTACTTC
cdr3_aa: CASSSGPIGTQYF

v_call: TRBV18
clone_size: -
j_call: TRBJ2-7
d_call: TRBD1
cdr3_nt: TGTGCCAGCTCACCAGTTTCGGCAGGGGGCCACGAGCAGTACTTC
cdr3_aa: CASSPVSAGGHEQYF

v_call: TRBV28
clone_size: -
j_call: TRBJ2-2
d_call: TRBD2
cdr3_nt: TGTGCCAGCAGTTTACACGGGACTAGCGGAACCGGGGAGCTGTTTTTT
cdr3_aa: CASSLHGTSGTGELFF

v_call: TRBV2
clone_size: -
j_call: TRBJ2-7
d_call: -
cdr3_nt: TGTGCCAGCAGTGAAACGGGGGGCTACTCCTACGAGCAGTACTTC
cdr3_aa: CASSETGGYSYEQYF

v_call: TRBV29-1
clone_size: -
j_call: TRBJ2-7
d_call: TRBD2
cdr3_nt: TGCAGCGTCGGGACTAGCGCGGCCTACGAGCAGTACTTC
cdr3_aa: CSVGTSAAYEQYF

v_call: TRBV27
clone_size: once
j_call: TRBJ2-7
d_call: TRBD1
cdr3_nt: TGTGCCAGCAGTCCTGCCCCCGGACAGGGGTCCTACGAGCAGTACTTC
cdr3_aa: CASSPAPGQGSYEQYF

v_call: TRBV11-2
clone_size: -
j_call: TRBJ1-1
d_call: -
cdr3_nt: TGTGCCAGCAGCTTAGGAGGCCGGGGAGCCTACACTGAAGCTTTCTTT
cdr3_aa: CASSLGGRGAYTEAFF

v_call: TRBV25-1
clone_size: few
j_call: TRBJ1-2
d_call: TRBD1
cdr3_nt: TGTGCCAGCAGTAGAACCAGGGGGCAGGACTATGGCTACACCTTC
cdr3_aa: CASSRTRGQDYGYTF

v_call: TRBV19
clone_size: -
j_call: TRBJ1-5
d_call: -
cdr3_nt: TGTGCCAGTAGTCCACACGTTAGCAATCAGCCCCAGCATTTT
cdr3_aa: CASSPHVSNQPQHF

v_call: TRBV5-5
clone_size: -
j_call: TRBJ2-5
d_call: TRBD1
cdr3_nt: TGTGCCAGCAGCACCGGGGGACAGGGTGGAGAGACCCAGTACTTC
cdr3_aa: CASSTGGQGGETQYF

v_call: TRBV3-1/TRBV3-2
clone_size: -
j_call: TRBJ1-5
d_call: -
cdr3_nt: TGTGCCAGCAGCGATCAGGGACACAGCAATCAGCCCCAGCATTTT
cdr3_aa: CASSDQGHSNQPQHF

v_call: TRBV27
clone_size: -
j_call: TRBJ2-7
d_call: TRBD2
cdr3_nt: TGTGCCAGCAGCCCGTCGGTCAGCGGGAGTGGTGAGCAGTACTTC
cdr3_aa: CASSPSVSGSGEQYF

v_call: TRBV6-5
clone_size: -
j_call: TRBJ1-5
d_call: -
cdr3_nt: TGTGCCAGCAGTTACCCGACAGGTAGCAATCAGCCCCAGCATTTT
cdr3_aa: CASSYPTGSNQPQHF

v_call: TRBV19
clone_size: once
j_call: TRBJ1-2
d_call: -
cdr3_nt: TGTGCCAGTAGCCCGACAGAGGCGGATGGCTACACCTTC
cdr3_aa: CASSPTEADGYTF

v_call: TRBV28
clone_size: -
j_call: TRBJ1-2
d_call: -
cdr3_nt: TGTGCCAGCAGATTTCCCACAGGGCCCTATGGCTACACCTTC
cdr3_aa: CASRFPTGPYGYTF

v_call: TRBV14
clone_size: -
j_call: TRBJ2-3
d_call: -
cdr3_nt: TGTGCCAGCAGCGAACAAATACAGGAAAATACGCAGTATTTT
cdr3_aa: CASSEQIQENTQYF

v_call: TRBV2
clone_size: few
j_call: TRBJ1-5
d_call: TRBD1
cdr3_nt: TGTGCCAGCAGGGACAGGGATCGAAATCAGCCCCAGCATTTT
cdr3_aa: CASRDRDRNQPQHF